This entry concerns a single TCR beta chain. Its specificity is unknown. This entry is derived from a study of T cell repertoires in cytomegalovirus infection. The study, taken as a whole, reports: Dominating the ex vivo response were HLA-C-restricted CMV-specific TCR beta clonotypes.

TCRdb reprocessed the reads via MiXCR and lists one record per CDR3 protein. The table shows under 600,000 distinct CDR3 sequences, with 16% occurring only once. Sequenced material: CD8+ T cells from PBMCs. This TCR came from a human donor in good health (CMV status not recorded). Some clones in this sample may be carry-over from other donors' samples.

CDR3 loop: CASSADRAGNEQYF. Here the CDR3 DNA reads TGTGCCAGCAGCGCGGACAGGGCAGGCAACGAGCAGTACTTC. The V gene is TRBV9, the J gene TRBJ2-7, with 8 bases identical to TRBD1. In germline, CDR1 is SGDLS, CDR2 YYNGEE. V was clipped by 3 bases and J by 5 bases; unmatched bases: 7. The CDR3 contains 14 residues.